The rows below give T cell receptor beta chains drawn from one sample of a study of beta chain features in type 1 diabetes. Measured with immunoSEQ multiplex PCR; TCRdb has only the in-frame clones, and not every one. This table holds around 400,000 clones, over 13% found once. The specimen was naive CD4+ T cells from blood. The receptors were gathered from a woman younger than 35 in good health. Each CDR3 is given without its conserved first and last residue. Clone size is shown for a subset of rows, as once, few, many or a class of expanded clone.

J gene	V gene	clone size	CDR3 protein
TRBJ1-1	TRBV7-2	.	ASSLFGGTEAF
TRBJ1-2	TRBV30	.	AWSVGTRLST
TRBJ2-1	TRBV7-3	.	ASSLILAGDILNEQF
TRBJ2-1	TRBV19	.	ASSTLTHNEQF
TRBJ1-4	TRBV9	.	ASSVRQGLAEKLF
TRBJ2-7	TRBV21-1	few	ASSSSGRLYEQY
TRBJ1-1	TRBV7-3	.	ASGQGATTEAF
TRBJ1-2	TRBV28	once	ASSTSTGANYGYT
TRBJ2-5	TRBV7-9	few	ASSNPFQGGQETQY
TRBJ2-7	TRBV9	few	ASSVGLAETYEQY
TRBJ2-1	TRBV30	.	AWSASPLGVYGEQF
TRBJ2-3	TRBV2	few	ATRGQVPTDTQY
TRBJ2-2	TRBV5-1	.	ASRPGTGNTGELF
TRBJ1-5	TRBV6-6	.	ASSYFRTGGNQPQH
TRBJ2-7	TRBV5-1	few	ASSKSRSAGYEQY
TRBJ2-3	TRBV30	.	AWSARPGQPNTDTQY
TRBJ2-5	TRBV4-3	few	ASSPTAFYQETQY
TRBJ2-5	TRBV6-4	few	ASSTREGETQY
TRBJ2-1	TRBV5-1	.	ASSSGGNEQF
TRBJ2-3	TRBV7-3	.	ASSPGQGGADTQY
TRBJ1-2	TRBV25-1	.	ASSAQGRGYT
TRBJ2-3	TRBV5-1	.	ASSTSGSADTQY
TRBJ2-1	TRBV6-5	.	ASSYGHNNEQF
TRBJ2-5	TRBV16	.	ASSQQDRGQTQY